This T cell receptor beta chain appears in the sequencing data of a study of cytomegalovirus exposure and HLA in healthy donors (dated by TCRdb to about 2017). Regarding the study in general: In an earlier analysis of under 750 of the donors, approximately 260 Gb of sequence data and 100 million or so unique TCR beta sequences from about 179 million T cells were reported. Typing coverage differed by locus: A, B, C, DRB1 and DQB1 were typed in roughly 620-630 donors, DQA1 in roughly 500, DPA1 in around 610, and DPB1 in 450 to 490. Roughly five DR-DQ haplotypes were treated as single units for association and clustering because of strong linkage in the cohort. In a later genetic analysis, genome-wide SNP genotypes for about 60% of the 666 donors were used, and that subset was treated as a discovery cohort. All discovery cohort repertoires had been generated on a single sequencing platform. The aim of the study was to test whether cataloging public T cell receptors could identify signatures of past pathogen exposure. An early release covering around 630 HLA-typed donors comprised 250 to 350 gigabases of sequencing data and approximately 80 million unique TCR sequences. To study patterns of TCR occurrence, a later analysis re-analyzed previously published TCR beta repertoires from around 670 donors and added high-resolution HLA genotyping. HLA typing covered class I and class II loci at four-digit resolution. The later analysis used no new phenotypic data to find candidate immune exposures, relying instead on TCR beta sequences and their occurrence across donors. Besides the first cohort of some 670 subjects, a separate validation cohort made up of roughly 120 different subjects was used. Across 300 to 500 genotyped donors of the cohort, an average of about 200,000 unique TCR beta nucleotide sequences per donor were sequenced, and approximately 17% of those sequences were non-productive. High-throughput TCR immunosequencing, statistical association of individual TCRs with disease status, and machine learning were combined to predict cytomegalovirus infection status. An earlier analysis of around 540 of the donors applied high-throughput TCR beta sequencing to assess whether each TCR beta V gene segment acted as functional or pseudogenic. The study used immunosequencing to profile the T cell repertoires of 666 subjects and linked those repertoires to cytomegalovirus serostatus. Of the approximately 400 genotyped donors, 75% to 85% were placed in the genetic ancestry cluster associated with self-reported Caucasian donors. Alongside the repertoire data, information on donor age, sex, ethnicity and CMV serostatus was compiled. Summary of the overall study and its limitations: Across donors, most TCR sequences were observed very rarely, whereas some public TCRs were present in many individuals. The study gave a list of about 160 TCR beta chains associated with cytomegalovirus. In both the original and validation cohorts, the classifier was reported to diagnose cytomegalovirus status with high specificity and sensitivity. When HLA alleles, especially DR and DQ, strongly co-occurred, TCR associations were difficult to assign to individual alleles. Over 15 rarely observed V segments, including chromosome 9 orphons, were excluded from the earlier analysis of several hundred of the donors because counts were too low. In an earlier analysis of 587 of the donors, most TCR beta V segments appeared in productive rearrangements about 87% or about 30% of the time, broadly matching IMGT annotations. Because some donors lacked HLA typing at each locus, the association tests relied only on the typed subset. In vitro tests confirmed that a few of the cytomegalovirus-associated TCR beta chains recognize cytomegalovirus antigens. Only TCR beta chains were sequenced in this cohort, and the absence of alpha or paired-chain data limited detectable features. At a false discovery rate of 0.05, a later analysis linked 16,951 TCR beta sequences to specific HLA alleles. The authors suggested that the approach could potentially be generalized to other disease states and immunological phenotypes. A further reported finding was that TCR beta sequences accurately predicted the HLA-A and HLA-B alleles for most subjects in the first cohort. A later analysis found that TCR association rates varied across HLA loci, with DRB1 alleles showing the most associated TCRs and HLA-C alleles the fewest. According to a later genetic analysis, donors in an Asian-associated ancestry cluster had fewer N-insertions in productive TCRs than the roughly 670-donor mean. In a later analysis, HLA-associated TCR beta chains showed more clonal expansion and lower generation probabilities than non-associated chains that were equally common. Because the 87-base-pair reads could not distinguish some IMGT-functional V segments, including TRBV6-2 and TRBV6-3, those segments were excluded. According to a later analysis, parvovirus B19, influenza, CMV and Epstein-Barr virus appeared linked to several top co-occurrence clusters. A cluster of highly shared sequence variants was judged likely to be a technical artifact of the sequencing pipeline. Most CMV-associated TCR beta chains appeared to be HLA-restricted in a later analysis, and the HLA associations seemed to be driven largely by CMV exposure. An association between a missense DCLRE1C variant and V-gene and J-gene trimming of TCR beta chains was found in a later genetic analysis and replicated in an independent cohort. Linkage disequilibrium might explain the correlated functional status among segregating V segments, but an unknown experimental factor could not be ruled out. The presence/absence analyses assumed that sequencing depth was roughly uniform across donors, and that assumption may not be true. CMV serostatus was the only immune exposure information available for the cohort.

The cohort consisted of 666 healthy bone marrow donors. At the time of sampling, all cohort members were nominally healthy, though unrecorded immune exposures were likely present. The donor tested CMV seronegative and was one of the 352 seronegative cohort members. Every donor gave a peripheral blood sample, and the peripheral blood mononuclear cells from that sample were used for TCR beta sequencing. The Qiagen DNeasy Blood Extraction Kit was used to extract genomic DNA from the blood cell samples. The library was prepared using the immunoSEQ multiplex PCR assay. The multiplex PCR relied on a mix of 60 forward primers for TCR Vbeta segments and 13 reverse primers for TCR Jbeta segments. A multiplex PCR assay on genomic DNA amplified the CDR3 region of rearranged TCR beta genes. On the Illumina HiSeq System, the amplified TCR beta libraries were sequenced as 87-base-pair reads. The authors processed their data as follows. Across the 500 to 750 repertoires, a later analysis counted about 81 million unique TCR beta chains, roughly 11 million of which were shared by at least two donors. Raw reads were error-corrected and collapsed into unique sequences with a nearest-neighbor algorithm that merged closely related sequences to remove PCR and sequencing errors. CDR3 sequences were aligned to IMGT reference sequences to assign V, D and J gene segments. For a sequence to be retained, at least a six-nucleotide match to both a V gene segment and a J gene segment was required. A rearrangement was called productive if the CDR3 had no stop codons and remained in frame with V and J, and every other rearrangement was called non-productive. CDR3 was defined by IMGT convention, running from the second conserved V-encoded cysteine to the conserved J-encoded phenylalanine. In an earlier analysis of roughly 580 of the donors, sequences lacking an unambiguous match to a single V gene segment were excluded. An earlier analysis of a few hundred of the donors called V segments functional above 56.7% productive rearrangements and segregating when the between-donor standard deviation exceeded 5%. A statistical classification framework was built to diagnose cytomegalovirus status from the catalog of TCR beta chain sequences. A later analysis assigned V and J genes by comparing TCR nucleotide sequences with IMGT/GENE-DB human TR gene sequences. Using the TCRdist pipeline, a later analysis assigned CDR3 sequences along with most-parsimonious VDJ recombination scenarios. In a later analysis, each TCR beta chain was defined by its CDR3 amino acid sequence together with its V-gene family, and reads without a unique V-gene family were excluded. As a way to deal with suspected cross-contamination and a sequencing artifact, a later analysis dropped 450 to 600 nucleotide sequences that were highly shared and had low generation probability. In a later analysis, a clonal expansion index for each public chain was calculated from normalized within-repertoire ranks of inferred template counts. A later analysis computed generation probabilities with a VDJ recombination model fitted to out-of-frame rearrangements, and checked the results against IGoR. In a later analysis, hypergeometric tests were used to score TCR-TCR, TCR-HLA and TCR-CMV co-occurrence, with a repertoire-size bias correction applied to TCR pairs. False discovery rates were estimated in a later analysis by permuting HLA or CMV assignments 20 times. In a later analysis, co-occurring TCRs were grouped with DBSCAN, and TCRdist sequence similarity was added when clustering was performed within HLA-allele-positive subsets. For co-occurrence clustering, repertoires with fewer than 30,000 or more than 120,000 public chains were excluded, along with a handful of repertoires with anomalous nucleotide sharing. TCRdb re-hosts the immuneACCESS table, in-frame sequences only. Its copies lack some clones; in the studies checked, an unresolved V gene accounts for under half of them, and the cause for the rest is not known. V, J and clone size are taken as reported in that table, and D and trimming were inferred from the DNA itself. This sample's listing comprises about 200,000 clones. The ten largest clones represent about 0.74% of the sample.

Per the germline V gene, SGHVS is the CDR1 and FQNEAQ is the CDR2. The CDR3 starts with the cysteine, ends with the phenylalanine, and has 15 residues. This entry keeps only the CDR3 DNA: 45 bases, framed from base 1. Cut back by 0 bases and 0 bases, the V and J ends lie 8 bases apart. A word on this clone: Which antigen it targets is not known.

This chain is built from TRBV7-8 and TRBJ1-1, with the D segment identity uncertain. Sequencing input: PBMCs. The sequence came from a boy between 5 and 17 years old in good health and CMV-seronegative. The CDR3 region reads CASSLAFTVNTEAFF. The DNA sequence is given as TGTGCCAGCAGCTTAGCCTTTACAGTGAACACTGAAGCTTTCTTT.